A single sample gave rise to the 32 T cell receptor beta chains below, sequenced in a study of shared clonotypes between healthy human individuals. Here immunoSEQ multiplex PCR was the method, and the copy in TCRdb shows in-frame clones only, minus some. The sample includes 2 million to 2.5 million clones, approximately 94% of them seen just once. What was sequenced was naive CD4+ T cells sorted from blood. The subset denotes: CD45RA+ positively selected. All receptors come from a man aged 18 to 30 in good health.

This rearrangement joins TRBV6-6 to TRBJ1-1; D gene ambiguous. This CDR3 is built from 13 residues. CDR1 and CDR2 (germline): MNHNY, SVGAGI (reference sequence). The V end lost 6 bases, the J end lost 0 bases, and 8 bases lay between the germline ends. CDR3 DNA: TGTGCCAGCAGACAAACAATGAACACTGAAGCTTTCTTT. This encodes CASRQTMNTEAFF.

CDR3 in amino acids: CAINDRDRGGETQYF. The CDR3 coding sequence is TGTGCCATCAACGACCGGGACAGGGGTGGAGAGACCCAGTACTTC. This chain joins TRBV10-3 and TRBJ2-5; TRBD1 matches at 10 bases. The ends lost 7 bases at V and 4 bases at J; junction bases unmatched: 9. This CDR3 spans 15 amino acids. The germline V gene has CDR1 ENHRY and CDR2 SYGVKD.

V and J are TRBV6-6 and TRBJ2-7; D gene ambiguous. Germline lookup yields CDR1 MNHNY and CDR2 SVGAGI (reference sequence). The CDR3 spans 14 residues. V shed 10 bases and J shed 3 bases, with 19 bases lying between them. The DNA of the CDR3 is TGTGCCACCAAAGAAGGGTCAACGGGCTACGAGCAGTACTTC. Its protein product is CATKEGSTGYEQYF.

A single count supports this clone. The chain combines TRBV7-9 with TRBJ1-1; D may be TRBD1 (6 bases). With 1 base removed from V and 2 bases from J, the gap between germline ends came to 14 bases. Per germline, CDR1 SEHNR and CDR2 FQNEAQ (reference sequence). The CDR3 runs 16 residues. For the CDR3, the DNA is TGTGCCAGCAGCTTAGGATCAGGGGAGGTAAACACTGAAGCTTTCTTT. Protein sequence: CASSLGSGEVNTEAFF.

The count of this clone is one. DNA of the CDR3: TGTGCCAGCAGCGGATTACAGGGCAATGAGCAGTTCTTC. Protein: CASSGLQGNEQFF. The J gene is TRBJ2-1, the V gene TRBV7-9, with D maybe TRBD1 (6 bases). The CDR3 extends over 13 amino acids. CDR1 and CDR2 (germline): SEHNR, FQNEAQ (reference sequence). With 5 bases removed from V and 6 bases from J, the gap between germline ends came to 11 bases.

The chain combines TRBV29-1 with TRBJ2-5; D gene uncertain. The ends were cut back, 7 bases at V and 5 bases at J, with 11 bases in the middle. From germline, CDR1 is SQVTM and CDR2 ANQGSEA. This CDR3 contains 11 residues. The CDR3 here is CSAKLTETQYF. The CDR3 DNA reads TGCAGCGCCAAACTAACGGAGACCCAGTACTTC.

This chain connects TRBV5-1 to TRBJ2-2; weak D call: TRBD2 (6 bases). The CDR3 length is 17 residues. The V and J ends lost 0 bases and 4 bases respectively, with 16 bases between them. Germline V gene lookup returns CDR1 SGHRS and CDR2 YFSETQ. The chain's CDR3 is CASSLGVEAGVTGELFF. DNA for the CDR3: TGCGCCAGCAGCTTGGGGGTCGAAGCGGGTGTCACCGGGGAGCTGTTTTTT.

CDR3 amino acids: CASRREGNEANEQFF. The CDR3 region has the DNA TGTGCCAGCAGGCGGGAGGGCAACGAAGCGAATGAGCAGTTCTTC. The V call is TRBV2, the J call TRBJ2-1, with 9 bases fitting TRBD2. There are 15 residues in the CDR3. Germline V gene sequence: CDR1 SNHLY, CDR2 FYNNEI. The V and J ends lost 6 bases and 7 bases, in that order; junction bases with no gene match: 10.

This clone was seen more than once but under ten times. The chain uses TRBV27 and TRBJ1-6; D not certain. Germline V CDR1 and CDR2: MNHEY, SMNVEV (reference sequence). This CDR3 spans 16 amino acids. Trimming took off 5 bases at V and 8 bases at J, with 19 bases between the two ends. CDR3 amino acids: CASSPRPLSRDSPLHF. CDR3 in DNA: TGTGCCAGCAGTCCAAGACCCCTGTCGCGAGATTCACCCCTCCACTTT.

Turning to this clone: Other DNA sequences in the sample encode the same CDR3. The rearrangement links TRBV5-1 to TRBJ1-2; 7 bases are a match to TRBD1. With V trimmed by 2 bases and J by 2 bases, 0 bases remained unmatched. CDR1 is SGHRS and CDR2 is YFSETQ in the germline V gene. The CDR3 is 13 residues long. CDR3 protein: CASSLQGNYGYTF. CDR3 DNA: TGCGCCAGCAGCTTACAGGGGAACTATGGCTACACCTTC.

V usage is TRBV18 and J usage is TRBJ1-4; 11 nucleotides match TRBD1. Germline V gene sequence: CDR1 KGHSH, CDR2 LQKENI. The CDR3 runs to 16 residues. J was trimmed by 14 bases and V by 5 bases; bases with no gene match: 16. The CDR3 region is CASSRNPPGQGVLLFF. The CDR3, as DNA: TGTGCCAGCTCAAGAAATCCTCCGGGACAGGGGGTTCTGCTGTTTTTT.

CDR3 residues: CASSQQVGEAFF. The CDR3 DNA is TGTGCCAGCAGTCAACAGGTGGGGGAAGCTTTCTTT. J is TRBJ1-1 and V is TRBV6-5; D is possibly TRBD1 (5 bases). V lost 5 bases, J lost 8 bases, and 12 bases lay in between. Germline values: CDR1 MNHEY, CDR2 SVGAGI. The CDR3 runs 12 residues.

This chain uses TRBV30 with TRBJ1-6; TRBD1 might be the D (6 bases). The V end was cut by 4 bases, the J end by 9 bases, with 19 bases between. Germline CDR1 and CDR2: GTSNPN and SVGIG (reference sequence). The CDR3 contains 15 residues. The CDR3 nucleotides read TGTGCCTGGAACCTGGGGGCGGACATGACTTCACCCCTCCACTTT. Translating it yields CAWNLGADMTSPLHF.

Written as DNA, the CDR3 is TGTGCCAGTAGTGGAAGGGGACAGGCTAACTCCTACGAGCAGTACTTC. Its protein is CASSGRGQANSYEQYF. The rearrangement joins TRBV19 to TRBJ2-7; 8 nucleotides line up with TRBD1. Germline V CDR1 and CDR2: LNHDA, SQIVND (reference sequence). The CDR3 runs 16 residues. Losses at the gene ends were 5 bases for V and 0 bases for J; bases not matched to a gene: 9.

J is TRBJ2-6 and V is TRBV6-1; 9 bases are a match to TRBD2. The V gene end was trimmed by 2 bases and the J gene end by 0 bases; junction bases not matched to a gene: 11. CDR3 length: 20 residues. Germline assignment: CDR1 MNHNS and CDR2 SASEGT. Here the CDR3 DNA reads TGTGCCAGCAGTGAACGCCGGCGGAGCGGGGGGTTCTCTGGGGCCAACGTCCTGACTTTC. This translates into CASSERRRSGGFSGANVLTF.

This chain joins TRBV30 and TRBJ1-6; no clear D gene. Trimming removed 5 bases from V and 7 bases from J, with 18 bases in between. The CDR3 extends over 15 amino acids. Germline CDR1 and CDR2: GTSNPN and SVGIG (reference sequence). CDR3 nucleotide sequence: TGTGCCTGGGCGCGTGAAGGGAAGCGAAATTCACCCCTCCACTTT. Translated: CAWAREGKRNSPLHF.

V gene TRBV2 combines with J gene TRBJ1-1, with 10 bases aligning to TRBD1. CDR3 length: 15 residues. Looked up from germline, CDR1 is SNHLY and CDR2 is FYNNEI. Unmatched junction bases numbered 8, after V lost 6 bases and J lost 4 bases. The CDR3 DNA sequence: TGTGCCAGCAGCCAATACGGACAGGGGGGCACTGAAGCTTTCTTT. This sequence encodes CASSQYGQGGTEAFF.

The rearrangement joins TRBV9 to TRBJ2-2; TRBD1 matches 7 bases. The ends lost 4 bases at V and 4 bases at J; junction bases unmatched: 7. This CDR3 has 15 residues. Germline V gene lookup returns CDR1 SGDLS and CDR2 YYNGEE. CDR3 sequence reads: CASSIDRAGTGELFF. For the CDR3, the DNA is TGTGCCAGCAGCATAGACAGGGCGGGCACCGGGGAGCTGTTTTTT. Combining the CDR3 with reference TRBV9 and TRBJ2-2 gives the whole variable domain DSGVTQTPKHLITATGQRVTLRCSPRSGDLSVYWYQQSLDQGLQFLIQYYNGEERAKGNILERFSAQQFPDLHSELNLSSLELGDSALYFCASSIDRAGTGELFFGEGSRLTVL.

The chain couples TRBV28 to TRBJ2-7; D uncertain. Germline loops: CDR1 MDHEN, CDR2 SYDVKM. V lost 2 bases, J lost 3 bases, and 14 bases lay in between. There are 15 residues in the CDR3. The CDR3 DNA reads TGTGCCAGCAGTTTAGGCCCTCAGGAGCTCTACGAGCAGTACTTC. It yields the protein CASSLGPQELYEQYF.

The chain combines TRBV5-1 with TRBJ2-6; 12 bases are a match to TRBD1. Germline CDR1 SGHRS, CDR2 YFSETQ. This CDR3 is built from 17 residues. With 7 bases clipped from V and 3 bases from J, the junction kept 8 bases outside the gene matches. The CDR3: CASGPGQGALGANVLTF. CDR3 coding DNA: TGCGCCAGCGGGCCGGGACAGGGGGCGCTTGGGGCCAACGTCCTGACTTTC.

This clone was seen just once. The chain is built from TRBV7-3 and TRBJ1-1, with 10 positions matching TRBD1. The CDR3 has 17 residues. Germline V gene lookup returns CDR1 SGHTA and CDR2 FQGTGA. V was pared by 5 bases and J by 0 bases, with 9 bases of the junction left unmatched. This chain's CDR3 is CASSRQPGQGVNTEAFF. For the CDR3, the DNA is TGTGCCAGCAGCCGCCAACCCGGACAGGGGGTGAACACTGAAGCTTTCTTT.

The chain links TRBV28 to TRBJ2-7; 11 bases agree with TRBD1. The V gene's germline CDR1 is MDHEN and CDR2 SYDVKM. The J segment lost 6 bases and the V segment lost 4 bases, leaving 5 bases of the junction unmatched. This CDR3 has 14 amino acids. The CDR3 DNA sequence: TGTGCCAGCAGTTCCGGGACAGGGGGGAGCGAGCAGTACTTC. Its translation: CASSSGTGGSEQYF.

The rearrangement uses TRBV2 and TRBJ1-1, with 7 bases fitting TRBD1. The CDR3 length is 12 residues. V lost 4 bases, J lost 9 bases, and 5 bases stayed unmatched. Germline assignment: CDR1 SNHLY and CDR2 FYNNEI. The CDR3 region has the DNA TGTGCCAGCAGTGTAGGGGGCAATCAAGCTTTCTTT. It is translated as CASSVGGNQAFF.

The chain is built from TRBV27 and TRBJ1-5; TRBD1 agrees at 8 bases. The CDR3 contains 17 residues. CDR1 is MNHEY and CDR2 is SMNVEV in the germline V gene (reference sequence). V trimming: 3 bases; J trimming: 3 bases; junction bases outside the gene matches: 10. Here the CDR3 reads CASSFRGQVLNNQPQHF. As DNA, the CDR3 is TGTGCCAGCAGTTTCCGGGGACAGGTACTTAACAATCAGCCCCAGCATTTT.

The J gene is TRBJ2-5, the V gene TRBV6-1; D perhaps matches TRBD2 (5 bases). V shed 0 bases and J shed 1 base, with 15 bases lying between them. Germline CDR1 MNHNS, CDR2 SASEGT. This CDR3 spans 17 amino acids. DNA of the CDR3: TGTGCCAGCAGTGAAGCACGGCCTAGCTGGCCCCAAGAGACCCAGTACTTC. It yields the protein CASSEARPSWPQETQYF.

The V gene is TRBV18, the J gene TRBJ2-7; tentative D call: TRBD2 (6 bases). The CDR3 consists of 13 residues. V lost 6 bases and J lost 7, with 16 bases in between. Germline CDR1 reads KGHSH; CDR2 reads LQKENI. CDR3 loop: CASSTKEGGEQYF. Here the CDR3 DNA reads TGTGCCAGCTCCACCAAGGAGGGCGGAGAGCAGTACTTC.

A word on this clone: Other DNA sequences in this sample translate to the same CDR3. The chain recombines TRBV7-2 with TRBJ2-7, with 7 positions matching TRBD1. This CDR3 is built from 14 residues. Germline assignment: CDR1 SGHTA and CDR2 FQGNSA. The J segment lost 1 base and the V segment lost 2 bases, leaving 2 bases of the junction unmatched. CDR3 nucleotides: TGTGCCAGCAGCTTAACACAGGGGTCCTACGAGCAGTACTTC. It translates to CASSLTQGSYEQYF.

This rearrangement joins TRBV9 to TRBJ1-1; no definite D call. This CDR3 region has 14 residues. Germline V lookup: CDR1 SGDLS, CDR2 YYNGEE. Between the trimmed V and J ends, which lost 1 base and 4 bases, there was a span of 11 bases. The CDR3 loop is CASSVTPEGTEAFF. The CDR3 DNA sequence: TGTGCCAGCAGCGTAACCCCAGAGGGCACTGAAGCTTTCTTT. Drawing the rest from reference TRBV9 and TRBJ1-1, the complete variable domain is DSGVTQTPKHLITATGQRVTLRCSPRSGDLSVYWYQQSLDQGLQFLIQYYNGEERAKGNILERFSAQQFPDLHSELNLSSLELGDSALYFCASSVTPEGTEAFFGQGTRLTVV.

The rearrangement links TRBV7-9 to TRBJ1-2, with no clear D. Germline V gene sequence: CDR1 SEHNR, CDR2 FQNEAQ (reference sequence). The CDR3 is 14 residues long. V gave up 5 bases and J gave up 5 bases, with 15 bases separating them. The CDR3 bases are TGTGCCAGCAGCCCAAATAACAGACTTTATGGCTACACCTTC. Translating gives CASSPNNRLYGYTF.

This rearrangement joins TRBV10-3 to TRBJ1-3; 7 bases fit TRBD1. Germline V gene sequence: CDR1 ENHRY, CDR2 SYGVKD. The CDR3 length is 21 residues. The V segment lost 5 bases and the J segment 0 bases; nucleotides outside the gene matches: 22. CDR3 amino acids: CAISRPRSDRPGGSSGNTIYF. CDR3 bases: TGTGCCATCAGTCGACCCAGATCGGACAGGCCGGGAGGGTCCTCTGGAAACACCATATATTTT.

The table lists this clone with a count of one. The chain links TRBV2 to TRBJ2-3, with unresolved D. Trimming stripped 9 bases from V and 0 bases from J, with 13 bases between. CDR3 length: 14 residues. The V gene's germline CDR1 is SNHLY and CDR2 FYNNEI. As DNA, the CDR3 is TGTGCCAGAAAGACCGCGCCTAGCACAGATACGCAGTATTTT. Amino acid sequence: CARKTAPSTDTQYF.

The chain joins TRBV10-3 to TRBJ1-3; possibly TRBD1 for D (5 bases). This CDR3 contains 14 residues. CDR1 and CDR2 from the germline V gene are ENHRY and SYGVKD. Deletions cut 10 bases from V and 0 bases from J, with 13 bases between. CDR3 sequence: CASGGPHSGNTIYF. In nucleotides, the CDR3 is TGTGCCAGCGGGGGACCGCACTCTGGAAACACCATATATTTT.